What follows are 20 T cell receptor beta chains derived from one specimen sequenced in a study of CD8 T cells in Susac syndrome. cDNA came from about 0.51 to 1 ug RNA primed by random hexamers. TCRdb used MiXCR to reprocess the immunoSEQ multiplex PCR reads, holding one entry per CDR3 protein. The profile covers 150,000 to 200,000 distinct CDR3 sequences, with 90% to 95% appearing a single time and approximately 0.09% taken by the ten largest. The sequenced material came from CD4+ T cells from PBMCs. Receptor source: a human donor with multiple sclerosis.

The table lists this clonotype with a count of one. The chain employs TRBV2 and TRBJ1-5; 7 nucleotides align to TRBD1. V shed 4 bases, J shed 7 bases, and the junction held 7 bases outside the gene matches. Germline CDR1 SNHLY, CDR2 FYNNEI. The CDR3 covers 14 residues. The CDR3: CASSVEGAGQPQHF. In nucleotides, the CDR3 is TGTGCCAGCAGTGTGGAGGGGGCAGGACAGCCCCAGCATTTT.

The chain has TRBV5-4 and TRBJ2-3, with 11 bases aligning to TRBD2. V shed 4 bases, J shed 7 bases, and the junction held 11 bases outside the gene matches. Germline-derived CDR1 and CDR2 are SGHNT and YYREEE (reference sequence). The CDR3 totals 16 residues. The CDR3 DNA is TGTGCCAGCAGCATAGCGGGAGGGGCCAATTCAAATACGCAGTATTTT. This sequence encodes CASSIAGGANSNTQYF.

The chain has TRBV5-4 and TRBJ2-6; 12 positions agree with TRBD1. Germline loops: CDR1 SGHNT, CDR2 YYREEE (reference sequence). The CDR3 has 17 amino acids. The ends lost 3 bases at V and 4 bases at J; junction bases unmatched: 5. CDR3 in DNA: TGTGCCAGCAGCTCGGGACAGGGGGCGAGCGGGGCCAACGTCCTGACTTTC. It codes for CASSSGQGASGANVLTF.

This rearrangement joins TRBV19 to TRBJ2-1, with 11 bases fitting TRBD2. The CDR3 extends over 15 amino acids. Germline values: CDR1 LNHDA, CDR2 SQIVND (reference sequence). Unmatched junction bases numbered 4, after V lost 3 bases and J lost 6 bases. The CDR3 nucleotides read TGTGCCAGTAGTATGCCGGGACTAGCGGCCAATGAGCAGTTCTTC. This gives the protein CASSMPGLAANEQFF.

Only one count was recorded for this clonotype. This sequence joins TRBV19 and TRBJ1-2; D ambiguous. CDR3 length: 11 amino acids. Trimming left V 7 bases short and J 6 bases short, with 9 bases between. Germline CDR1 reads LNHDA; CDR2 reads SQIVND (reference sequence). CDR3 bases: TGTGCCAGTATGGGCATTCATGGCTACACCTTC. Amino acid sequence: CASMGIHGYTF.

DNA for the CDR3: TGCAGTGCAAAGAAGGCAGGAGAGTCAGATTCACCCCTCCACTTT. Translating gives CSAKKAGESDSPLHF. The chain uses TRBV20-1 and TRBJ1-6, with unresolved D. This CDR3 has 15 residues. CDR1 and CDR2 (germline): DFQATT, SNEGSKA (reference sequence). Trimming removed 6 bases at V and 8 bases at J, with 20 bases between.

The rearrangement links TRBV19 to TRBJ2-7, with TRBD2 matching 8 bases. The germline gives CDR1 LNHDA, CDR2 SQIVND (reference sequence). V lost 0 bases and J lost 3; bases outside the gene matches: 7. The CDR3 runs to 16 residues. The chain's CDR3 is CASSIDGTRGFYEQYF. DNA of the CDR3: TGTGCCAGTAGTATAGATGGGACTAGAGGCTTCTACGAGCAGTACTTC.

V usage is TRBV19 and J usage is TRBJ2-3, with D possibly TRBD2 on 6 matching bases. The V end was cut by 3 bases, the J end by 3 bases, with 16 bases between. CDR3 length equals 16 residues. Germline V CDR1 and CDR2: LNHDA, SQIVND (reference sequence). The CDR3 is CASSMMDYRRTDTQYF. CDR3 DNA: TGTGCCAGTAGTATGATGGACTACCGCAGGACAGATACGCAGTATTTT.

V usage is TRBV4-1 and J usage is TRBJ2-6; D remains unclear. Trimming shortened V by 0 bases and J by 4 bases, and 4 bases separated the two germline ends. Germline-derived CDR1 and CDR2 are MGHRA and YSYEKL. This CDR3 has 14 amino acids. DNA of the CDR3: TGCGCCAGCAGCCAAGAAACCGGGGCCAACGTCCTGACTTTC. As protein: CASSQETGANVLTF.

The V gene is TRBV6-5, the J gene TRBJ1-1; D is perhaps TRBD1 (5 bases). The germline CDR1 and CDR2 sequences are MNHEY and SVGAGI. The CDR3 extends over 15 amino acids. The ends were cut back, 2 bases at V and 1 base at J, with 11 bases in the middle. The CDR3 region is CASSYRQYPNTEAFF. CDR3 coding DNA: TGTGCCAGCAGTTACCGACAGTACCCGAACACTGAAGCTTTCTTT.

This sequence joins TRBV10-3 and TRBJ1-3, with D hard to call. Per germline, CDR1 ENHRY and CDR2 SYGVKD. The V end was cut by 0 bases, the J end by 7 bases, with 10 bases between. CDR3 length: 14 amino acids. The CDR3 coding sequence is TGTGCCATCAGTGAGTCAACACCGGGTAACACCATATATTTT. Translated, it gives CAISESTPGNTIYF.

V is TRBV24-1 and J is TRBJ2-3, with D possibly being TRBD1 or TRBD2 (5 bases each). The CDR3 runs to 16 residues. Looked up from germline, CDR1 is KGHDR and CDR2 is SFDVKD. V lost 9 bases and J 2 bases, leaving 20 bases between the germline ends. The CDR3 sequence: CATGEGRDGSTDTQYF. CDR3 nucleotides: TGTGCCACCGGAGAGGGCCGGGACGGCTCCACAGATACGCAGTATTTT.

The chain carries TRBV20-1 and TRBJ1-2; the D is unclear. CDR1 and CDR2 from the germline V gene are DFQATT and SNEGSKA (reference sequence). The CDR3 has 14 amino acids. Trimming removed 0 bases from V and 6 bases from J, with 14 bases in between. CDR3 amino acids: CSARDRRGQDGYTF. The CDR3 region has the DNA TGCAGTGCTAGAGATCGGCGGGGTCAGGATGGCTACACCTTC.

V usage is TRBV6-2 or TRBV6-3 and J usage is TRBJ1-2; unclear D gene. The germline V gene encodes CDR1 MNHEY and CDR2 SVGEGT. This CDR3 has 16 residues. V shed 1 base and J shed 4 bases, with 16 bases lying between them. This CDR3 reads CASSYFVAPRPYGYTF. For the CDR3, the DNA is TGTGCCAGCAGTTACTTCGTGGCTCCACGACCCTATGGCTACACCTTC.

The chain recombines TRBV7-9 with TRBJ2-7; D might be TRBD1 (5 bases). The CDR3 loop spans 13 amino acids. Trimming removed 5 bases from V and 0 bases from J, with 8 bases in between. The germline CDR1 and CDR2 sequences are SEHNR and FQNEAQ (reference sequence). This CDR3 reads CASSPGFSYEQYF. CDR3 nucleotide sequence: TGTGCCAGCAGCCCAGGGTTCTCCTACGAGCAGTACTTC.

The rearrangement uses TRBV20-1 and TRBJ1-1; TRBD1 is a possible D gene (5 bases). The CDR3 is made up of 13 amino acids. The germline V gene has CDR1 DFQATT and CDR2 SNEGSKA (reference sequence). V gave up 0 bases and J gave up 1 base, with 6 bases separating them. The CDR3 DNA follows: TGCAGTGCTAGAGATGGGGGGAACACTGAAGCTTTCTTT. Translation gives CSARDGGNTEAFF.

The chain combines TRBV24-1 with TRBJ2-1; TRBD2 matches 8 bases. There are 14 residues in the CDR3. The germline CDR1 and CDR2 sequences are KGHDR and SFDVKD. V lost 0 bases and J lost 10; bases outside the gene matches: 4. Here the CDR3 reads CATSDLRGGIEQFF. The CDR3 nucleotides read TGTGCCACCAGTGATTTGCGGGGGGGCATCGAGCAGTTCTTC.

The gene calls are TRBV5-1 and TRBJ1-5, with D possibly matching TRBD1 (5 bases). Per germline, CDR1 SGHRS and CDR2 YFSETQ. The CDR3 is 14 amino acids. Trimming pared 0 bases from V and 3 bases from J, leaving 7 bases between. CDR3 residues: CASSLEGTNQPQHF. DNA of the CDR3: TGCGCCAGCAGCTTGGAGGGGACCAATCAGCCCCAGCATTTT.

V and J are TRBV20-1 and TRBJ2-4; 7 positions agree with TRBD2. This CDR3 region has 15 residues. J lost 1 base, V lost 4 bases, and 7 bases had no gene match. Germline CDR1 reads DFQATT; CDR2 reads SNEGSKA (reference sequence). CDR3 in amino acids: CSAIGGSGAKNIQYF. As DNA, the CDR3 is TGCAGTGCTATCGGGGGGAGTGGGGCCAAAAACATTCAGTACTTC.

The rearrangement links TRBV12-3 or TRBV12-4 to TRBJ2-5; D might be TRBD2 (6 bases). There are 14 residues in the CDR3. The germline V and J ends were trimmed by 6 bases and 5 bases, with 16 bases remaining between them. The CDR3 reads CASRISGPVETQYF. CDR3 nucleotides: TGTGCCAGCAGAATTAGCGGACCGGTGGAGACCCAGTACTTC.